What follows is one TCR beta chain and its context. This sample was taken from a study of blood T cell repertoires in COVID-19. Study background: There were acute and convalescent COVID-19 samples, and they came from the United States, Italy and Spain. Sources were T cells, B-cell-depleted T cells, or PBMCs; the material itself was cDNA or gDNA.

V lost 6 bases and J 6 bases, leaving 21 bases between the germline ends. The length of the CDR3 is 15 residues. Germline V CDR1 and CDR2: MDHEN, SYDVKM. As originally analysed: Amplification of reference gene primers provided the estimated nucleated cell counts. Only in-frame clones appear in the TCRdb table, and some are missing; sequencing was by immunoSEQ multiplex PCR. V and J calls and clone size are those listed in that table; D and trimming were worked out from the DNA. The repertoire includes some 250,000 clones, about 82% of them detected once, and 10% to 15% sits in the top ten. Sequencing was performed on peripheral blood. This chain joins TRBV28 and TRBJ2-7, with D perhaps matching TRBD1 (6 bases). The source is an older man with acute or convalescent COVID-19. The CDR3 is CASSLDQGKVREQYF. CDR3 nucleotide sequence: TGTGCCAGCAGCTTGGACCAGGGGAAGGTTCGCGAGCAGTACTTC.